This T cell receptor beta chain was identified in a study of T cell repertoires in cytomegalovirus infection. Overall study context: Indications of both CMV infection and matching HLA type were provided by public TCR beta signatures. Overall study findings and caveats: Ex vivo responses were dominated by HLA-C-restricted CMV-specific TCR beta clonotypes. Cumulative frequency of public TCR beta families picked out carriers of CMV plus the relevant HLA.

Germline-derived CDR1 and CDR2 are LNHDA and SQIVND (reference sequence). Trimming took off 3 bases at V and 6 bases at J, with 5 bases between the two ends. The CDR3 consists of 12 residues. TCRdb recomputed calls from the reads with MiXCR, one row per CDR3 protein. The table includes 500,000 to 600,000 distinct CDR3 sequences, about 15% detected once. Points on this clonotype: What it binds is not known.

The origin of this receptor is a human donor in good health (CMV status not recorded). Some clones in this sample may be carry-over from other donors' samples. Sequencing was carried out using CD8+ T cells from PBMCs. V gene TRBV19 combines with J gene TRBJ2-2; D unresolved. For the CDR3, the DNA is TGTGCCAGTAGTATTCAACCCGGGGAGCTGTTTTTT. Protein sequence: CASSIQPGELFF.